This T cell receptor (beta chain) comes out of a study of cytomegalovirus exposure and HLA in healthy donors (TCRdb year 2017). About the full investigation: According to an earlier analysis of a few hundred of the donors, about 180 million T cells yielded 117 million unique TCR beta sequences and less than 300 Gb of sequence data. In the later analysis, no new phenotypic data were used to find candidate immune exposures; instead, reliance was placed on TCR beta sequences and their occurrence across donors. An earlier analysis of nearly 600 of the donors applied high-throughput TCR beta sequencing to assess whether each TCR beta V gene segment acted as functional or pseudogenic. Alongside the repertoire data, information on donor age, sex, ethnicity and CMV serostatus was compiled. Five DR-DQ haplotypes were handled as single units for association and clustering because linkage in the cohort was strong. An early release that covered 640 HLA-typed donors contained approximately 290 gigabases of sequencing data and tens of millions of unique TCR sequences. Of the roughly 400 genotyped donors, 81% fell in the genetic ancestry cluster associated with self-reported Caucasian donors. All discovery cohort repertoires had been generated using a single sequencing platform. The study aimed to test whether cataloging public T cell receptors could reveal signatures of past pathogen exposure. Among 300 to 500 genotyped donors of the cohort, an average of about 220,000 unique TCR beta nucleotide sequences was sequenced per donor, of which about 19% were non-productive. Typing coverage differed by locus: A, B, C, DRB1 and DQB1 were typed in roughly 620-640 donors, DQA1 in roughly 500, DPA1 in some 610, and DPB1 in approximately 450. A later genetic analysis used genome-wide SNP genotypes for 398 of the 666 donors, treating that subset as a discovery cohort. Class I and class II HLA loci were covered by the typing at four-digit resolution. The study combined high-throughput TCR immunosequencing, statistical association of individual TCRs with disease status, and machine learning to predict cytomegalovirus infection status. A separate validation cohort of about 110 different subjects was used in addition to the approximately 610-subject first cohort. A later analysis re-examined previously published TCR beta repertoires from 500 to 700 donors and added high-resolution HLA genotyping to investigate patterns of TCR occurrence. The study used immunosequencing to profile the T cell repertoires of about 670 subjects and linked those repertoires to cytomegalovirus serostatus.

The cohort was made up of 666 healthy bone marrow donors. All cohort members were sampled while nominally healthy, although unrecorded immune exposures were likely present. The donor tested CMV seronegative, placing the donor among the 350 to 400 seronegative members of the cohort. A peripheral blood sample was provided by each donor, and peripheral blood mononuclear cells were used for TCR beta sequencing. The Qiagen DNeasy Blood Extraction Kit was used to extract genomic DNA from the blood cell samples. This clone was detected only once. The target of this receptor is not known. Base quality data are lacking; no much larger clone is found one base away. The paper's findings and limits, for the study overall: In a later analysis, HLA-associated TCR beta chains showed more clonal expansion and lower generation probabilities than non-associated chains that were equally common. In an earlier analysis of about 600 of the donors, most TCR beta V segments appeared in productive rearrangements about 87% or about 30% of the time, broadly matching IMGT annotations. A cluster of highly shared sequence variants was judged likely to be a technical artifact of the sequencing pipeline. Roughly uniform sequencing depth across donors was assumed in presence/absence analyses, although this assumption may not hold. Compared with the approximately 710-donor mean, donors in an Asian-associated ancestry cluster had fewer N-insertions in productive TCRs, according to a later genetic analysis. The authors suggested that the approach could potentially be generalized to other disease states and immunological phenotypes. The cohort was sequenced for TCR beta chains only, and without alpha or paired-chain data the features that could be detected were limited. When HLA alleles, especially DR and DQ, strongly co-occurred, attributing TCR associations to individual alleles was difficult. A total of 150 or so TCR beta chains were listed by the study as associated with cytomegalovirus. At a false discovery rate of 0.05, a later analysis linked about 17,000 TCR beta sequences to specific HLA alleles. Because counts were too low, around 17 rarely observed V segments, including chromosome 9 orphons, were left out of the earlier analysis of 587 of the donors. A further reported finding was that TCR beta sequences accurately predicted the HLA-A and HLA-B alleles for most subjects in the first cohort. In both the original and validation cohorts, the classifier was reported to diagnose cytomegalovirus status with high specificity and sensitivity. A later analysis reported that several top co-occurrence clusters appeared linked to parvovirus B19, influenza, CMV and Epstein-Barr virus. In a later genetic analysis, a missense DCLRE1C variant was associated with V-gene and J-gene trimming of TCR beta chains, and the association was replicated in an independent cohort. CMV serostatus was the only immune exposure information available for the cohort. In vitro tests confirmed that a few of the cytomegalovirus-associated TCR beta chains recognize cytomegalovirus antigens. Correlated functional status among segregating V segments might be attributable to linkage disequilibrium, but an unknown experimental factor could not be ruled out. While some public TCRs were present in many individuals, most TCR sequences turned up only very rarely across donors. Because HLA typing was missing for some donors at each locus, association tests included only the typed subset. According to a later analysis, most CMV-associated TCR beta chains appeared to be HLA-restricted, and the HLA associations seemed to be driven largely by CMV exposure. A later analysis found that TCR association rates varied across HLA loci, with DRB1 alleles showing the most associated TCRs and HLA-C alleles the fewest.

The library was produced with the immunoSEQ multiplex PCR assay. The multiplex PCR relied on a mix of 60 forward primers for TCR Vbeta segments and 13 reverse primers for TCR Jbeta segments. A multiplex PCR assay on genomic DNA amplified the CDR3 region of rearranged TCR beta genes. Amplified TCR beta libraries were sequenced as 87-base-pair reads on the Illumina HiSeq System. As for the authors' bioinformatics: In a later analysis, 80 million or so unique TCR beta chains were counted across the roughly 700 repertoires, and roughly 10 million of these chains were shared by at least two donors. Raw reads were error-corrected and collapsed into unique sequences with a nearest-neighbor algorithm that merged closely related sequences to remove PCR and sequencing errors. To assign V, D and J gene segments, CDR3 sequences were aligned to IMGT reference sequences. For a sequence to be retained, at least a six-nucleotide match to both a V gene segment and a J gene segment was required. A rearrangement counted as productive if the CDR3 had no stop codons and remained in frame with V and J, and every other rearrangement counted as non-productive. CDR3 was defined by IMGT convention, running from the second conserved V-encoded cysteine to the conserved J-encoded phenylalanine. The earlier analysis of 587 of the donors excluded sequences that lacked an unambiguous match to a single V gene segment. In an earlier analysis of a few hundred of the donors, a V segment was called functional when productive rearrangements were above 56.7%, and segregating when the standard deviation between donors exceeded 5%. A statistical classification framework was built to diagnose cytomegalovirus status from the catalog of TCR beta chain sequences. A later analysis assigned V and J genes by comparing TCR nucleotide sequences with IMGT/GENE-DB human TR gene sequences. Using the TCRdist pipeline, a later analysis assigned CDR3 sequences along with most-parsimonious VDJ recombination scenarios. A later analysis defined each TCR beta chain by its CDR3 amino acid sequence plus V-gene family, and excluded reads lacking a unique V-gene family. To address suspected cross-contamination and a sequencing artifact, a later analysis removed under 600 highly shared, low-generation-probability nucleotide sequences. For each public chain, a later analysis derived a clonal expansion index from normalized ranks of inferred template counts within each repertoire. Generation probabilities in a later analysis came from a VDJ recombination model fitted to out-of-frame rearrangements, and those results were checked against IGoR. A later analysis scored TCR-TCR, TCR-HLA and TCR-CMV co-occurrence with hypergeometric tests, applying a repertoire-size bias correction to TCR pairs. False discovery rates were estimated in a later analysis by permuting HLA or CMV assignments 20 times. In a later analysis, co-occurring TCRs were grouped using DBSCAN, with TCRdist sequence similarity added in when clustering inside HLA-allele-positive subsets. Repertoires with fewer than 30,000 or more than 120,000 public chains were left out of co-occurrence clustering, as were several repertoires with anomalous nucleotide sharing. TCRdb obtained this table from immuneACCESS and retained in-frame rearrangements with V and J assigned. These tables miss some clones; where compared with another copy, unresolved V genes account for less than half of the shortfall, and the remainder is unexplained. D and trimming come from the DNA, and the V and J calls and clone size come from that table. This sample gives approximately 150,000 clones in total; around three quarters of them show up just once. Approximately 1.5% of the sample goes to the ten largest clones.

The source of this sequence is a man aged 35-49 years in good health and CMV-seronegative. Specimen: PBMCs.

The CDR3 is CASSLGFLREETQYF. In nucleotide form, the sequence is TGTGCCAGCAGCTTGGGATTTTTGCGGGAAGAGACCCAGTACTTC. Recombination connected TRBV5-6 to TRBJ2-5; TRBD2 is a weak D gene call, 5 bases matching. The germline V gene supplies CDR1 SGHDT and CDR2 YYEEEE. CDR3 length: 15 amino acids, cysteine to phenylalanine. Just the 45-base CDR3 DNA is kept, in frame starting at base 1. The junction carries 12 bases between V and J, which are trimmed by 0 bases and 3 bases respectively.